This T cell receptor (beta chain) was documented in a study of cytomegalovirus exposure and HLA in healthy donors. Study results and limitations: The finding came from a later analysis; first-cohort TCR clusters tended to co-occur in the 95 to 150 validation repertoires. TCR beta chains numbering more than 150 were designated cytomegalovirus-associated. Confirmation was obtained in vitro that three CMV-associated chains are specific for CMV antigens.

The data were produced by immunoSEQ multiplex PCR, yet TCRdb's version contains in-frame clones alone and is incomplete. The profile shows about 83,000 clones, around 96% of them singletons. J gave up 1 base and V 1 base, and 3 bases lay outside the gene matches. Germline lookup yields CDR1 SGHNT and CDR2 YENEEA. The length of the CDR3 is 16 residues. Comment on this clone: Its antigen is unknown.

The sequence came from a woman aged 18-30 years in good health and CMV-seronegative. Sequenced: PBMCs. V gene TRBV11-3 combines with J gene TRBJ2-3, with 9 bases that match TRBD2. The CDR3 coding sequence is TGTGCCAGCAGCTTAGGTAGCGGGAGAGGCACAGATACGCAGTATTTT. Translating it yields CASSLGSGRGTDTQYF.